The rows below give T cell receptor beta chains drawn from one sample of a study of T cells in Graves' hyperthyroidism and ophthalmopathy. TCRdb analysed the multiplex PCR reads with MiXCR anew, one entry per CDR3 protein. Of about 320,000 distinct CDR3 sequences in the sample, approximately 17% were seen once. The sample was blood. The receptors were sampled from a man aged 30 to 45 with Graves' hyperthyroidism. The CDR3 runs from the conserved cysteine through the conserved F or W. The D gene is left open where the match is weak. The size entry is marked missing in some rows and otherwise reads once, few, many or a size class.

V	length	D	J	size	DNA	CDR3
TRBV27	13	-	TRBJ1-2	many	TGTGCCAGCAGTTTACAGGGAGGTGGTGGCTACACCTTC	CASSLQGGGGYTF
TRBV7-3	13	TRBD1	TRBJ1-6	many	TGTGCCAGCAGCTTACGACAGGGGTCACCCCTCCACTTT	CASSLRQGSPLHF
TRBV11-2	15	-	TRBJ2-3	many	TGTGCCAGCAGCTTAGGCAGGGCAAGCACAGATACGCAGTATTTT	CASSLGRASTDTQYF
TRBV2	13	TRBD1	TRBJ1-4	many	TGTGCCAGCAGTCTTGACAGGGTTGAAAAACTGTTTTTT	CASSLDRVEKLFF
TRBV5-1	13	-	TRBJ2-5	few	TGCGCCAGCAGCTTGGAATTGGGGGAGACCCAGTACTTC	CASSLELGETQYF
TRBV27	14	TRBD1	TRBJ2-7	-	TGTGCCAGCAGTGGGACAGGGATTGCCTACGAGCAGTACTTC	CASSGTGIAYEQYF
TRBV6-5	14	-	TRBJ2-5	few	TGTGCCAGCAGTTACTCCGGGGAATCCAAGACCCAGTACTTC	CASSYSGESKTQYF
TRBV6-1	16	TRBD1	TRBJ1-1	many	TGTGCCAGCAGTTTCCTCGCCGGGACAGGAGACACTGAAGCTTTCTTT	CASSFLAGTGDTEAFF
TRBV7-9	13	-	TRBJ2-5	many	TGTGCCAGCAGCTCGGCCAGGCAAGAGACCCAGTACTTC	CASSSARQETQYF
TRBV11-2	16	TRBD1	TRBJ2-6	many	TGTGCCAGCAGCCCGGGACAGGGGCTCGGGGCCAACGTCCTGACTTTC	CASSPGQGLGANVLTF
TRBV29-1	12	-	TRBJ2-1	few	TGCAGCGCGATAAGCACCCCCAATGAGCAGTTCTTC	CSAISTPNEQFF
TRBV18	16	-	TRBJ1-3	-	TGTGCCAGCTCCACCGGGTATGGGAGCTCTGGAAACACCATATATTTT	CASSTGYGSSGNTIYF
TRBV3-1	17	TRBD2	TRBJ2-7	few	TGTGCCAGCAGCCAATGGCTAGCGGGAGCAGGGTCCTACGAGCAGTACTTC	CASSQWLAGAGSYEQYF
TRBV7-9	16	TRBD1	TRBJ2-7	-	TGTGCCAGCAGCCCCCGGACAGGGGGCTTTAAGGGCGAGCAGTACTTC	CASSPRTGGFKGEQYF
TRBV7-6	13	-	TRBJ1-1	many	TGTGCCAGCAGCTTAGAGCGGACTGACGAAGCTTTCTTT	CASSLERTDEAFF
TRBV11-2	15	TRBD1	TRBJ2-1	many	TGTGCCAGCAGCTTAGTGCGGCAGGGGGCGCCCCGTGTGTTCTTC	CASSLVRQGAPRVFF
TRBV28	13	-	TRBJ2-2	few	TGTGCCAGCACCGGAACCTCGACCGGGGAGCTGTTTTTT	CASTGTSTGELFF
TRBV19	15	-	TRBJ2-1	few	TGTGCCAGTAGTAGGGGCGGCGGTCTGGGCGATGAGCAGTTCTTC	CASSRGGGLGDEQFF
TRBV30	14	-	TRBJ2-6	few	TGTGCCTGGAGTCCCGGCTCTGGGGCCAACGTCCTGACTTTC	CAWSPGSGANVLTF
TRBV6-1	15	-	TRBJ2-4	-	TGTGCCAGCACTGACAGGCCCCTAGCCAAAAACATTCAGTACTTC	CASTDRPLAKNIQYF
TRBV6-5	15	TRBD1	TRBJ1-6	few	TGTGCCAGCAGTTTTTCGACAGGGGGCACATCACCCCTCCACTTT	CASSFSTGGTSPLHF
TRBV7-3	16	TRBD2	TRBJ2-7	few	TGTGCCAGCAGCTTAACGGGAGCGGGACTAGCGGGCGAGCAGTACTTC	CASSLTGAGLAGEQYF
TRBV28	17	-	TRBJ2-5	many	TGTGCCAGCAGTTCAAAAGGAGTGGGAGACGCTCAAGAGACCCAGTACTTC	CASSSKGVGDAQETQYF
TRBV24-1	15	-	TRBJ1-4	few	TGTGCCACCAGTGACCCCGGTGAAGCGAATGAAAAACTGTTTTTT	CATSDPGEANEKLFF
TRBV29-1	14	TRBD1	TRBJ2-7	many	TGCAGCGTAGACAGGGGGCCGGGGATAAACGAGCAGTACTTC	CSVDRGPGINEQYF
TRBV28	16	-	TRBJ1-5	-	TGTGCCAGCAGTTCCTTTAGGACAGATAGCAATCAGCCCCAGCATTTT	CASSSFRTDSNQPQHF
TRBV9	14	-	TRBJ2-2	few	TGTGCCAGCGTACGGGACACAAACACCGGGGAGCTGTTTTTT	CASVRDTNTGELFF
TRBV19	14	-	TRBJ1-4	few	TGTGCCAGTAGCCCCCGGGCAACTAATGAAAAACTGTTTTTT	CASSPRATNEKLFF
TRBV6-1	12	TRBD2	TRBJ2-7	-	TGTGCCAGCGGGGAGGGGCCCTACGAGCAGTACTTC	CASGEGPYEQYF
TRBV10-3	15	-	TRBJ1-6	-	TGTGCCATCCGACAGCAGTTCTCCTATAATTCACCCCTCCACTTT	CAIRQQFSYNSPLHF
TRBV4-2	14	TRBD2	TRBJ2-7	-	TGTGCCAGCAGCTTGGGAACGGGAGGGCCGGAGCAGTACTTC	CASSLGTGGPEQYF
TRBV7-8	16	TRBD1	TRBJ1-5	many	TGTGCCAGCAGCCCGGGGACAGGGATTAGCAATCAGCCCCAGCATTTT	CASSPGTGISNQPQHF
TRBV11-2	13	TRBD2	TRBJ2-5	many	TGTGCCAGCAGCTTACGGACTAGCGGGACGGAGTACTTC	CASSLRTSGTEYF
TRBV12-5	15	-	TRBJ1-5	-	TGTGCTAGTGGATACCAGGGATATAGCAATCAGCCCCAGCATTTT	CASGYQGYSNQPQHF
TRBV20-1	12	-	TRBJ2-7	many	TGCAGTGCTCGGAGGGGGGTCTACGAGCAGTACTTC	CSARRGVYEQYF
TRBV7-2	16	TRBD1	TRBJ2-7	-	TGTGCCAGCAGCCCGAGGACAGGGGGCATAATCTACGAGCAGTACTTC	CASSPRTGGIIYEQYF
TRBV11-3	16	-	TRBJ1-2	many	TGTGCCAGCAGCTCGGTCGATCGCGATGGGCGCGGGGGCTACACCTTC	CASSSVDRDGRGGYTF
TRBV2	16	TRBD1	TRBJ2-6	many	TGTTCTGGGGGAACAGGGGGTCCTACAGGGGCCAACGTCCTGACTTTC	CSGGTGGPTGANVLTF
TRBV11-3	13	TRBD1	TRBJ1-3	-	TGTGCCAGCAGCTGGGGACAGCGCTCGGCCATATATTTT	CASSWGQRSAIYF
TRBV15	14	TRBD1	TRBJ2-7	many	TGTGCCACCAGCAAGGGACAGTGGAGGTACGAGCAGTACTTC	CATSKGQWRYEQYF
TRBV27	15	-	TRBJ2-3	-	TGTGCCAGCAGTTTTTCAGGGGACCCCACAGATACGCAGTATTTT	CASSFSGDPTDTQYF
TRBV3-1	17	TRBD2	TRBJ2-7	many	TGTGCCAGCAGCCAAGGTGCGTGGCGGGAGCGGTCCTACGAGCAGTACTTC	CASSQGAWRERSYEQYF
TRBV7-6	12	-	TRBJ2-4	many	TGTGCCAGCAGCCCAGGGGAGGGCATTCAGTACTTC	CASSPGEGIQYF
TRBV6-2/TRBV6-3	18	TRBD2	TRBJ2-1	-	TGTGCCAGCAGTGACCGGAACCGCTTCGGACTAGCGGGGGATGAGCAGTTCTTC	CASSDRNRFGLAGDEQFF
TRBV7-9	16	-	TRBJ2-3	-	TGTGCCAGCAGTGGGTGGGCTAGCGTTCGCACAGATACGCAGTATTTT	CASSGWASVRTDTQYF
TRBV5-1	16	-	TRBJ2-3	many	TGCGCCAGCACTGTCAACCCGTTGACCGGCACAGATACGCAGTATTTT	CASTVNPLTGTDTQYF
TRBV12-3/TRBV12-4	18	TRBD1	TRBJ2-7	-	TGTGCCAGCAGTTCGGGGAAACCAACAGGGGTGAGCTCCTACGAGCAGTACTTC	CASSSGKPTGVSSYEQYF
TRBV6-4	15	-	TRBJ2-1	-	TGTGCCAGCAGCCAGGGGCCCCTAATCTACAATGAGCAGTTCTTC	CASSQGPLIYNEQFF
TRBV18	13	-	TRBJ2-5	many	TGTGCCAGCTCACCACCCAGCGCGGAGACCCAGTACTTC	CASSPPSAETQYF
TRBV29-1	14	-	TRBJ1-2	many	TGCAGCGTCGCCCCGGGGGGTTTGGGTAGTGGCTACACCTTC	CSVAPGGLGSGYTF
TRBV28	12	-	TRBJ1-6	many	TGTGCCAGCAGGGAGGGAAGTTCACCCCTCCACTTT	CASREGSSPLHF
TRBV20-1	16	TRBD2	TRBJ2-5	many	TGCAGTGCTATTTTAGCGGGAGGGCCGAGGCAAGAGACCCAGTACTTC	CSAILAGGPRQETQYF
TRBV5-1	18	-	TRBJ2-1	many	TGCGCCAGCAGCTTTGCCCCACCCGGACAAGGACTGAACAATGAGCAGTTCTTC	CASSFAPPGQGLNNEQFF
TRBV10-2	14	TRBD2	TRBJ2-7	many	TGCGCCAGCAAGGGACTAGCGGAGGCCTACGAGCAGTACTTC	CASKGLAEAYEQYF
TRBV7-9	12	TRBD1	TRBJ1-2	few	TGTGCCAGCAGCCAGACAGGGAGTGGCTACACCTTC	CASSQTGSGYTF
TRBV5-1	17	-	TRBJ2-2	few	TGCGCCAGCAGCTTGCCTCAGGGGGGGTTTCAGACCGGGGAGCTGTTTTTT	CASSLPQGGFQTGELFF
TRBV20-1	14	-	TRBJ2-6	few	TGCAGTGCTAGTGGCGGGTATGGGGCCAACGTCCTGACTTTC	CSASGGYGANVLTF
TRBV30	13	-	TRBJ2-1	many	TGTGCCTGGGGTGGACTCGCCTTCGATGAGCAGTTCTTC	CAWGGLAFDEQFF
TRBV15	14	-	TRBJ2-5	many	TGTGCCACCAGCAGAGACCCCGCGCGAGGGACCCAGTACTTC	CATSRDPARGTQYF
TRBV20-1	14	-	TRBJ2-7	few	TGCAGTGCTACATATTCGACAGGTACCTACGAGCAGTACTTC	CSATYSTGTYEQYF